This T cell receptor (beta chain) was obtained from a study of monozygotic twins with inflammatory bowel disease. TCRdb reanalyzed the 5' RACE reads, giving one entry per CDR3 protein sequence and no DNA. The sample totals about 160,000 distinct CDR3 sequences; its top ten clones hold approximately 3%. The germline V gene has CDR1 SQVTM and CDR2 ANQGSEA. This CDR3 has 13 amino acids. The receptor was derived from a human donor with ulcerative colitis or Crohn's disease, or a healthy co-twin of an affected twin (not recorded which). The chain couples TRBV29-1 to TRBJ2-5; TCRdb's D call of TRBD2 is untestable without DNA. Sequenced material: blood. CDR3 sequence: CSVTKGTPYDQYF.